A single sample gave rise to the 21 T cell receptor beta chains below, sequenced in a study of cytomegalovirus exposure and HLA in healthy donors. In the PCR, 60 Vbeta and 13 Jbeta primers were used. Generated by immunoSEQ multiplex PCR, the TCRdb table keeps only in-frame clones and is missing some. The sample lists some 200,000 clones; roughly 80% were seen once. The source material was PBMCs. The receptors were gathered from a man aged 35 to 55 in good health and CMV-seropositive.

This clone was detected only once. Other DNA sequences in this sample translate to the same CDR3. This chain joins TRBV7-9 and TRBJ1-5, with TRBD1 as a possible D gene (5 bases). This CDR3 region has 14 residues. Trimming left V 5 bases short and J 7 bases short, with 15 bases between. Looked up from germline, CDR1 is SEHNR and CDR2 is FQNEAQ (reference sequence). The CDR3 DNA is TGTGCCAGCAGCGCGGGACTCACTGGACAGCCCCAGCATTTT. Translated: CASSAGLTGQPQHF.

V is TRBV9 and J is TRBJ1-2; D is unclear. V dropped 0 bases and J dropped 6 bases, with 3 bases sitting between them. Germline V lookup: CDR1 SGDLS, CDR2 YYNGEE. This CDR3 is 11 amino acids long. CDR3 DNA sequence: TGTGCCAGCAGCGTAGACAATGGCTACACCTTC. Protein sequence: CASSVDNGYTF.

This clone was observed a single time. The rearrangement uses TRBV5-4 and TRBJ2-5, with 7 bases aligning to TRBD1. CDR1 SGHNT and CDR2 YYREEE come from the germline V gene (reference sequence). The junction had 6 bases not matched to a gene; V was cut back by 4 bases and J by 3 bases. The CDR3 is made up of 14 amino acids. In DNA form, the CDR3 reads TGTGCCAGCAGCGAAGACAGGGCCGAAGAGACCCAGTACTTC. Protein sequence: CASSEDRAEETQYF.

The chain recombines TRBV5-1 with TRBJ2-7; 9 positions agree with TRBD1. Germline values: CDR1 SGHRS, CDR2 YFSETQ. There are 15 residues in the CDR3. V gave up 4 bases and J gave up 1 base; unmatched junction bases: 6. The CDR3 DNA follows: TGCGCCAGCAGCCCGGGACAGGGTCGGTCCTACGAGCAGTACTTC. Its translation is CASSPGQGRSYEQYF.

The chain carries TRBV10-3 and TRBJ2-3, with TRBD2 matching 8 bases. V lost 2 bases and J lost 2; bases outside the gene matches: 6. Per germline, CDR1 ENHRY and CDR2 SYGVKD. CDR3 length equals 16 residues. The CDR3 DNA is TGTGCCATCAGTGAGGTGGGGCGGGGGGCCACAGATACGCAGTATTTT. Its protein product is CAISEVGRGATDTQYF.

This sequence joins TRBV19 and TRBJ1-3, with 9 bases fitting TRBD1. The ends lost 3 bases at V and 0 bases at J; junction bases unmatched: 6. This CDR3 region has 17 residues. Germline CDR1 reads LNHDA; CDR2 reads SQIVND (reference sequence). CDR3 sequence (DNA): TGTGCCAGTAGTATGTCGACAGGGGGGAGCTCTGGAAACACCATATATTTT. As protein: CASSMSTGGSSGNTIYF.

V and J are TRBV7-6 and TRBJ2-2, with D possibly matching TRBD1 (6 bases). Germline V lookup: CDR1 SGHVS, CDR2 FNYEAQ. The CDR3 has 18 amino acids. The ends were cut back, 1 base at V and 4 bases at J, with 19 bases in the middle. The CDR3 loop is CASSLGEEWGRGTGELFF. CDR3 coding DNA: TGTGCCAGCAGCTTAGGAGAAGAGTGGGGGCGCGGCACCGGGGAGCTGTTTTTT. Using reference TRBV7-6 and TRBJ2-2 for the parts outside the CDR3, the full variable domain is GAGVSQSPRYKVTKRGQDVALRCDPISGHVSLYWYRQALGQGPEFLTYFNYEAQQDKSGLPNDRFSAERPEGSISTLTIQRTEQRDSAMYRCASSLGEEWGRGTGELFFGEGSRLTVL.

V gene TRBV10-1 combines with J gene TRBJ2-5, with 9 bases lining up with TRBD1. The length of the CDR3 is 14 residues. Losses at the gene ends were 2 bases for V and 5 bases for J; bases not matched to a gene: 3. CDR1 and CDR2 (germline): WNHNN, SYGVQD (reference sequence). DNA for the CDR3: TGCGCCAGCAGTGAGACAGGGGGCTCGGAGACCCAGTACTTC. Amino acids: CASSETGGSETQYF.

The chain has TRBV6-5 and TRBJ1-1, with 9 bases fitting TRBD1. Trimming removed 6 bases from V and 5 bases from J; junction bases left unmatched: 7. This CDR3 has 14 residues. The germline gives CDR1 MNHEY, CDR2 SVGAGI. This CDR3 reads CASRKGQGRTEAFF. The CDR3 DNA reads as TGTGCCAGCAGGAAAGGACAGGGGAGGACTGAAGCTTTCTTT.

The chain uses TRBV28 and TRBJ2-5; 7 bases are a match to TRBD1. V lost 1 base, J lost 5 bases, and 10 bases stayed unmatched. Per the germline V gene, CDR1 is MDHEN and CDR2 is SYDVKM. The CDR3 loop spans 16 amino acids. The CDR3 DNA sequence: TGTGCCAGCAGTTTATCTTCAGGGGGTTGGTGGGAGACCCAGTACTTC. As protein: CASSLSSGGWWETQYF.

The rearrangement links TRBV2 to TRBJ2-5; 9 nucleotides align to TRBD1. The germline V gene has CDR1 SNHLY and CDR2 FYNNEI. The CDR3 loop spans 16 amino acids. V lost 5 bases, J lost 4 bases, and 11 bases stayed unmatched. CDR3 sequence (DNA): TGTGCCAGCAGTACGAGACCGGGACAGGGTGGAGAGACCCAGTACTTC. Its translation: CASSTRPGQGGETQYF.

The gene calls are TRBV27 and TRBJ2-5, with a tentative D call TRBD2 (6 bases). Trimming took 8 bases from V and 5 from J, leaving 24 bases between them. The CDR3 is made up of 16 amino acids. Germline lookup yields CDR1 MNHEY and CDR2 SMNVEV (reference sequence). In nucleotides, the CDR3 is TGTGCCAGCTCCCACGATAGGGGCGGGGTGGCGGAGACCCAGTACTTC. Translating it yields CASSHDRGGVAETQYF.

The CDR3 sequence is CASTREAMGNQPQHF. The CDR3 bases are TGTGCCAGCACGCGCGAGGCTATGGGCAATCAGCCCCAGCATTTT. This rearrangement joins TRBV6-1 to TRBJ1-5; D unresolved. Germline loops: CDR1 MNHNS, CDR2 SASEGT. This CDR3 contains 15 residues. The V end was cut by 7 bases, the J end by 2 bases, with 15 bases between.

The genes are TRBV7-6 and TRBJ2-5; D is perhaps TRBD1 (6 bases). V shed 4 bases and J shed 5 bases, with 17 bases lying between them. The CDR3 sequence is 15 residues long. Germline V gives CDR1 SGHVS, CDR2 FNYEAQ. CDR3 bases: TGTGCCAGCAGCTCCTCCCCAGGGGCGTCGGAGACCCAGTACTTC. It is translated as CASSSSPGASETQYF.

This sequence joins TRBV28 and TRBJ2-7; tentatively, D is TRBD1 (5 bases). Germline assignment: CDR1 MDHEN and CDR2 SYDVKM. Trimming removed 2 bases from V and 0 bases from J, with 17 bases in between. The CDR3 extends over 17 amino acids. The CDR3, as DNA: TGTGCCAGCAGTTTAATAAGTTCCCAGGGTAGCTCCTACGAGCAGTACTTC. It specifies CASSLISSQGSSYEQYF.

This rearrangement joins TRBV7-2 to TRBJ2-5, with 7 bases that match TRBD2. V lost 5 bases to trimming and J lost 5 bases; unmatched junction nucleotides: 5. CDR1 is SGHTA, CDR2 FQGNSA, per germline. The CDR3 spans 13 residues. CDR3: CASSSGTWETQYF. CDR3 DNA sequence: TGTGCCAGCAGCAGCGGGACGTGGGAGACCCAGTACTTC.

V usage is TRBV7-2 and J usage is TRBJ2-3, with 9 nucleotides matching TRBD2. Trimming removed 9 bases from V and 8 bases from J; junction bases left unmatched: 6. The germline V gene encodes CDR1 SGHTA and CDR2 FQGNSA. The CDR3 spans 12 residues. CDR3 sequence: CASSSGKGTQYF. DNA for the CDR3: TGTGCCAGTTCTAGCGGGAAAGGTACGCAGTATTTT.

V and J are TRBV6-6 and TRBJ2-5; tentatively, D is TRBD2 (6 bases). CDR3 length: 15 amino acids. CDR1 and CDR2 from the germline V gene are MNHNY and SVGAGI (reference sequence). V lost 5 bases and J 3 bases, leaving 16 bases between the germline ends. CDR3 residues: CASSPRGGVEETQYF. The CDR3, as DNA: TGTGCCAGCAGTCCCCGTGGAGGGGTAGAAGAGACCCAGTACTTC.

This chain joins TRBV20-1 and TRBJ2-1, with D possibly being TRBD2 (6 bases). The germline V and J ends were trimmed by 6 bases and 10 bases, with 13 bases remaining between them. Germline-derived CDR1 and CDR2 are DFQATT and SNEGSKA (reference sequence). This CDR3 spans 11 amino acids. Here the CDR3 DNA reads TGCAGTGCAAAGGAGGGAGGCGAGCAGTTCTTC. Protein sequence: CSAKEGGEQFF.

The chain links TRBV6-5 to TRBJ2-1; D is possibly TRBD2 (7 bases). The length of the CDR3 is 13 residues. Trimming took off 6 bases at V and 5 bases at J, with 11 bases between the two ends. Germline assignment: CDR1 MNHEY and CDR2 SVGAGI. The CDR3 coding sequence is TGTGCCAGCAGCCTCGGGGGGCACAATGAGCAGTTCTTC. Its translation is CASSLGGHNEQFF.

The J gene is TRBJ2-3, the V gene TRBV2; 8 nucleotides agree with TRBD2. Per the germline V gene, CDR1 is SNHLY and CDR2 is FYNNEI. The CDR3 length is 16 residues. With 2 bases clipped from V and 2 bases from J, the junction kept 6 bases outside the gene matches. The CDR3 sequence: CASSESPGGNTDTQYF. The CDR3 region has the DNA TGTGCCAGCAGTGAAAGTCCGGGGGGGAACACAGATACGCAGTATTTT. Full variable domain (missing parts from reference TRBV2 and TRBJ2-3): EPEVTQTPSHQVTQMGQEVILRCVPISNHLYFYWYRQILGQKVEFLVSFYNNEISEKSEIFDDQFSVERPDGSNFTLKIRSTKLEDSAMYFCASSESPGGNTDTQYFGPGTRLTVL.